Each of the 27 T cell receptor beta chains below was sequenced from the same sample in a study of cytomegalovirus exposure and HLA in healthy donors. The study ran its PCR with 60 Vbeta and 13 Jbeta primers. The table came from immunoSEQ multiplex PCR; TCRdb's copy has only in-frame clones and leaves some out. The sample carries around 150,000 clones, approximately 78% recorded once. Sequencing was carried out using PBMCs. The receptors come from a girl aged 2 to 9 in good health and CMV-seropositive.

The rearrangement joins TRBV7-3 to TRBJ1-1; 9 bases map to TRBD1. Germline CDR1 is SGHTA and CDR2 is FQGTGA. The CDR3 loop spans 14 amino acids. V lost 5 bases, J lost 3 bases, and 4 bases stayed unmatched. CDR3 DNA: TGTGCCAGCAGCCCGACAGGGGGGGACACTGAAGCTTTCTTT. Amino acids: CASSPTGGDTEAFF. Full variable domain (outside the CDR3, taken from reference TRBV7-3 and TRBJ1-1): GAGVSQTPSNKVTEKGKYVELRCDPISGHTALYWYRQSLGQGPEFLIYFQGTGAADDSGLPNDRFFAVRPEGSVSTLKIQRTERGDSAVYLCASSPTGGDTEAFFGQGTRLTVV.

CDR3 sequence reads: CASSQNRGTSGSRWGTDTQYF. CDR3 nucleotide sequence: TGTGCCAGCAGCCAGAATCGTGGGACTAGCGGGAGTCGGTGGGGGACAGATACGCAGTATTTT. The chain employs TRBV4-2 and TRBJ2-3, with 14 bases aligning to TRBD2. From germline, CDR1 is LGHNA and CDR2 YNFKEQ. This CDR3 region has 21 residues. Trimming cost V 3 bases and J 3 bases; bases outside gene matches: 17.

This clone was picked up a small number of times. The CDR3 loop is CASSLDQGLAEKLFF. DNA for the CDR3: TGTGCCAGCAGCTTAGATCAGGGGTTAGCAGAAAAACTGTTTTTT. The V gene is TRBV11-2, the J gene TRBJ1-4; possible D gene TRBD1, 6 bases. This CDR3 region has 15 residues. Per the germline V gene, CDR1 is SGHAT and CDR2 is FQNNGV. V lost 0 bases and J lost 8, with 13 bases in between.

The rearrangement uses TRBV11-2 and TRBJ1-2; 8 bases agree with TRBD1. V shed 1 base and J 4 bases; nucleotides not matched to a gene: 8. Germline V gene data show CDR1 as SGHAT and CDR2 as FQNNGV. The CDR3 is 16 residues long. CDR3: CASSLGRTGTFYGYTF. The CDR3 nucleotides read TGTGCCAGCAGCTTAGGGCGGACAGGGACTTTCTATGGCTACACCTTC.

This chain connects TRBV15 to TRBJ2-7, with D maybe TRBD2 (7 bases). Germline V CDR1 and CDR2: LNHNV, YYDKDF (reference sequence). The V end lost 5 bases, the J end lost 2 bases, and 16 bases lay between the germline ends. CDR3 length equals 15 residues. CDR3 sequence (DNA): TGTGCCACCAGCGGGGGGGCCGGGGGAGCCTACGAGCAGTACTTC. This translates into CATSGGAGGAYEQYF.

CDR3 protein: CASSFATGTNTYEQYF. The CDR3 DNA is TGTGCCAGCAGCTTCGCAACCGGGACTAATACCTACGAGCAGTACTTC. This sequence joins TRBV5-8 and TRBJ2-7, with 7 bases matching TRBD2. V shed 2 bases and J 2 bases; nucleotides not matched to a gene: 10. Germline CDR1 and CDR2: SGHTS and YDEGEE. This CDR3 is 16 amino acids long.

This clone was counted a few times. This rearrangement joins TRBV5-8 to TRBJ2-3; 12 bases match TRBD2. CDR1 SGHTS and CDR2 YDEGEE come from the germline V gene. The V and J ends lost 3 bases and 3 bases, in that order; junction bases with no gene match: 2. The CDR3 is 15 residues long. The CDR3 nucleotides read TGTGCCAGCAGCTCGGGACTAGCGGGTACAGATACGCAGTATTTT. It codes for CASSSGLAGTDTQYF.

The chain is built from TRBV4-1 and TRBJ1-5; TRBD1 aligns across 8 bases. The V segment lost 3 bases and the J segment 7 bases; nucleotides outside the gene matches: 8. The CDR3 consists of 15 residues. Germline CDR1 reads MGHRA; CDR2 reads YSYEKL. The CDR3, as DNA: TGCGCCAGCAGCCAGTCGGCAGGGGGCCAACAGCCCCAGCATTTT. The encoded protein is CASSQSAGGQQPQHF.

This chain links TRBV27 with TRBJ2-1; TRBD2 agrees at 7 bases. With 6 bases clipped from V and 0 bases from J, the junction kept 8 bases outside the gene matches. The CDR3 contains 16 residues. The germline V gene has CDR1 MNHEY and CDR2 SMNVEV (reference sequence). In DNA, the CDR3 is TGTGCCAGCAGCCTCGCCAGCGGGATCTCCTACAATGAGCAGTTCTTC. This codes for CASSLASGISYNEQFF.

This clone appeared a single time. The chain employs TRBV28 and TRBJ2-5; 9 bases are shared with TRBD2. The CDR3 runs 14 residues. Trimming took 3 bases from V and 4 from J; bases not matched to a gene: 3. From germline, CDR1 is MDHEN and CDR2 SYDVKM. CDR3 amino acids: CASSFASGIETQYF. The CDR3 region has the DNA TGTGCCAGCAGTTTCGCTAGCGGGATAGAGACCCAGTACTTC.

The chain recombines TRBV11-2 with TRBJ1-4, with D possibly being TRBD1 (6 bases). This CDR3 contains 15 residues. Germline CDR1 and CDR2: SGHAT and FQNNGV. Deletions cut 4 bases from V and 6 bases from J, with 15 bases between. The CDR3 DNA reads as TGTGCCAGCAGCTCCGCGGGGGCAGTTCATGAAAAACTGTTTTTT. This codes for CASSSAGAVHEKLFF. The variable domain in full, with the rest retrieved from reference TRBV11-2 and TRBJ1-4, is EAGVAQSPRYKIIEKRQSVAFWCNPISGHATLYWYQQILGQGPKLLIQFQNNGVVDDSQLPKDRFSAERLKGVDSTLKIQPAKLEDSAVYLCASSSAGAVHEKLFFGSGTQLSVL.

The CDR3 nucleotides are TGTGCCTGGAGTCGGACAGGGAGCTCCTACAATGAGCAGTTCTTC. Translating gives CAWSRTGSSYNEQFF. The V call is TRBV30, the J call TRBJ2-1; 8 bases map to TRBD1. The CDR3 runs to 15 residues. CDR1 is GTSNPN and CDR2 is SVGIG in the germline V gene (reference sequence). Unmatched junction bases numbered 3, after V lost 2 bases and J lost 0 bases.

The genes are TRBV5-4 and TRBJ2-7, with a possible D match to TRBD1 (6 bases). The V end was cut by 1 base, the J end by 3 bases, with 11 bases between. The CDR3 totals 14 residues. Germline-derived CDR1 and CDR2 are SGHNT and YYREEE (reference sequence). The CDR3 region is CASSLPGVLYEQYF. The DNA of the CDR3 is TGTGCCAGCAGCTTGCCAGGGGTCCTCTACGAGCAGTACTTC.

In the case of this clone: Germline is not matched at one junction end, which may reflect a read error. The chain combines TRBV7-9 with TRBJ2-5; the D gene is possibly TRBD2 (5 bases). This CDR3 comprises 10 residues. Germline loops: CDR1 SEHNR, CDR2 FQNEAQ (reference sequence). The CDR3 reads CSSSGGTQYF. Here the CDR3 DNA reads TGTTCCAGCAGTGGAGGGACCCAGTACTTC.

CDR3 sequence reads: CATADRAANTGELFF. The CDR3, as DNA: TGTGCCACCGCCGACAGGGCCGCGAACACCGGGGAGCTGTTTTTT. The chain uses TRBV2 and TRBJ2-2, with 7 bases matching TRBD1. The CDR3 is 15 amino acids. Unmatched junction bases numbered 8, after V lost 10 bases and J lost 0 bases. Germline values: CDR1 SNHLY, CDR2 FYNNEI.

The chain carries TRBV27 and TRBJ2-1; possible D gene TRBD2, 6 bases. CDR1 MNHEY and CDR2 SMNVEV come from the germline V gene (reference sequence). The CDR3 sequence is 17 residues long. V was cut by 0 bases and J by 10 bases, with 22 bases left in between. The CDR3 reads CASSLSWGRLVGGEQFF. The DNA for the CDR3 is TGTGCCAGCAGTTTATCATGGGGGAGACTAGTAGGCGGGGAGCAGTTCTTC.

The chain couples TRBV5-1 to TRBJ2-3, with TRBD1 as a possible D gene (5 bases). CDR3 length: 16 residues. In germline, CDR1 is SGHRS, CDR2 YFSETQ. V lost 2 bases, J lost 2 bases, and 15 bases lay in between. The CDR3 spells CASSFKRTTLTDTQYF. The CDR3 DNA sequence: TGCGCCAGCAGCTTTAAAAGGACAACCCTCACAGATACGCAGTATTTT.

The chain has TRBV2 and TRBJ1-2, with 7 bases lining up with TRBD1. The germline CDR1 and CDR2 sequences are SNHLY and FYNNEI. V lost 7 bases, J lost 2 bases, and 4 bases stayed unmatched. CDR3 length equals 13 residues. CDR3 residues: CASTSTGNYGYTF. The CDR3 coding sequence is TGTGCCAGCACCTCGACAGGGAACTATGGCTACACCTTC.

The chain links TRBV15 to TRBJ2-1, with D maybe TRBD2 (6 bases). Germline CDR1 LNHNV, CDR2 YYDKDF (reference sequence). This CDR3 is built from 14 residues. V gave up 5 bases and J gave up 3 bases, with 11 bases separating them. The DNA for the CDR3 is TGTGCCACCAGCTCGCGGGGTAACTACAATGAGCAGTTCTTC. The encoded protein is CATSSRGNYNEQFF.

The chain combines TRBV7-8 with TRBJ1-4; 10 bases are shared with TRBD1. Germline lookup yields CDR1 SGHVS and CDR2 FQNEAQ. The J segment lost 7 bases and the V segment lost 5 bases, leaving 4 bases of the junction unmatched. This CDR3 has 14 residues. Written as DNA, the CDR3 is TGTGCCAGCAGCGCGGGACAGGGGCCTGAAAAACTGTTTTTT. Protein: CASSAGQGPEKLFF.

CDR3 sequence reads: CASRYLAGAGDNEQFF. As DNA, the CDR3 is TGCGCCAGCCGATATTTAGCGGGAGCGGGGGACAATGAGCAGTTCTTC. The gene calls are TRBV5-1 and TRBJ2-1; the match to TRBD2 covers 9 bases. J lost 5 bases, V lost 7 bases, and 13 bases had no gene match. This CDR3 has 16 residues. CDR1 and CDR2 from the germline V gene are SGHRS and YFSETQ. Based on the CDR3 plus reference TRBV5-1 and TRBJ2-1, the full variable domain is KAGVTQTPRYLIKTRGQQVTLSCSPISGHRSVSWYQQTPGQGLQFLFEYFSETQRNKGNFPGRFSGRQFSNSRSEMNVSTLELGDSALYLCASRYLAGAGDNEQFFGPGTRLTVL.

The chain combines TRBV28 with TRBJ1-5; 7 bases are a match to TRBD1. V was clipped by 3 bases and J by 7 bases; unmatched bases: 9. The CDR3 loop spans 15 amino acids. Germline values: CDR1 MDHEN, CDR2 SYDVKM. The CDR3 region is CASSFLGGRGQPQHF. CDR3 bases: TGTGCCAGCAGTTTCCTAGGGGGCAGGGGGCAGCCCCAGCATTTT.

The V gene is TRBV2, the J gene TRBJ2-5; 7 bases align to TRBD2. CDR3 size: 14 residues. V lost 9 bases, J lost 2 bases, and 9 bases stayed unmatched. Germline V CDR1 and CDR2: SNHLY, FYNNEI. The CDR3 here is CARGGSGLQETQYF. The CDR3 DNA follows: TGTGCCAGGGGGGGGTCGGGACTGCAAGAGACCCAGTACTTC.

The chain employs TRBV7-9 and TRBJ2-7; D ambiguous. V gave up 3 bases and J gave up 1 base, with 4 bases separating them. Germline V CDR1 and CDR2: SEHNR, FQNEAQ (reference sequence). This CDR3 region has 12 residues. The DNA for the CDR3 is TGTGCCAGCAGCTTGACTTCCTACGAGCAGTACTTC. This sequence encodes CASSLTSYEQYF.

The chain is built from TRBV6-1 and TRBJ1-3; a weak D match, TRBD1 (5 bases). Germline V gives CDR1 MNHNS, CDR2 SASEGT. The CDR3 is 13 residues long. The germline V and J ends were trimmed by 2 bases and 3 bases, with 5 bases remaining between them. The CDR3 reads CASSEQGGNTIYF. In DNA form, the CDR3 reads TGTGCCAGCAGTGAACAGGGTGGAAACACCATATATTTT.

The rearrangement uses TRBV30 and TRBJ2-7; 7 bases match TRBD2. Per germline, CDR1 GTSNPN and CDR2 SVGIG (reference sequence). The CDR3 contains 14 residues. With V trimmed by 5 bases and J by 4 bases, 11 bases remained unmatched. CDR3 bases: TGTGCCTGGTCCTTAGCGGAGGGAGGGTACGAGCAGTACTTC. It specifies CAWSLAEGGYEQYF.

The rearrangement joins TRBV29-1 to TRBJ1-5; the match to TRBD1 covers 9 bases. The CDR3 is made up of 14 amino acids. V was pared by 6 bases and J by 6 bases, with 9 bases of the junction left unmatched. In germline, CDR1 is SQVTM, CDR2 ANQGSEA. The CDR3 protein is CSVLDRGYGQPQHF. The CDR3 nucleotides are TGCAGCGTCCTAGACAGGGGGTACGGTCAGCCCCAGCATTTT.